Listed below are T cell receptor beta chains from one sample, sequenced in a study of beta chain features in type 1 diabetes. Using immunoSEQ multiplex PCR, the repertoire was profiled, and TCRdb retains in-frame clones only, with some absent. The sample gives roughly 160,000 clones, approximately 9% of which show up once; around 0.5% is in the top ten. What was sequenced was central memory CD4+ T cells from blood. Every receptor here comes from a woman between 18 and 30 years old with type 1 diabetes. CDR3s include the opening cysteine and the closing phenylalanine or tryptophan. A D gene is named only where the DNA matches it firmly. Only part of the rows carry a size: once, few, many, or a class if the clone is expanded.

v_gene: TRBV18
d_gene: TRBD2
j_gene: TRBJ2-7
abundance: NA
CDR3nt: TGTGCCAGCTCACCTTTACTAGCGGGATCCTACGAGCAGTACTTC
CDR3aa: CASSPLLAGSYEQYF

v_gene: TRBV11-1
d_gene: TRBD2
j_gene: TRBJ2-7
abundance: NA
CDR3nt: TGTGCCAGCAGTTCAAGACTAGCGGGAGCCAACGAGCAGTACTTC
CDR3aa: CASSSRLAGANEQYF

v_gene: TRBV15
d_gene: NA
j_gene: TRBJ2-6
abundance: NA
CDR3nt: TGTGCCACCAGCAGGGGCCCCGGGGCCAACGTCCTGACTTTC
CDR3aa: CATSRGPGANVLTF

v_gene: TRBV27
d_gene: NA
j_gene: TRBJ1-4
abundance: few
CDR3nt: TGTGCCAGCCGACCACGGGTCGGGGTGGTTAATGAAAAACTGTTTTTT
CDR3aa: CASRPRVGVVNEKLFF

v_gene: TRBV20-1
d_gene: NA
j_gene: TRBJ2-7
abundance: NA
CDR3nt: TGCAGTGCTGCACCACTTTTCGAGCAGTACTTC
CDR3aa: CSAAPLFEQYF

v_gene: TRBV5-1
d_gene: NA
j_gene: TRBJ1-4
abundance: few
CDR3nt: TGCGCCAGCAGCTTGAACTCGGGGGGTTGGGAAAAACTGTTTTTT
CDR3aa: CASSLNSGGWEKLFF

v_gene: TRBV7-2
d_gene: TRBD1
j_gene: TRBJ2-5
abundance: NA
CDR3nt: TGTGCCAGCAGACTAGACAGGGTCGTGGAGACCCAGTACTTC
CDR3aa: CASRLDRVVETQYF

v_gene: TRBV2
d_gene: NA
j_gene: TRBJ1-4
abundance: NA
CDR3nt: TGTGCCAGCAGTGTAGAAGCAACTAATGAAAAACTGTTTTTT
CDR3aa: CASSVEATNEKLFF

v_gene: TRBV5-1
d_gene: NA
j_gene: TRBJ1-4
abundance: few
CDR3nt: TGCGCCAGCAGCTTGGATACAACTAATGAAAAACTGTTTTTT
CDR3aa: CASSLDTTNEKLFF

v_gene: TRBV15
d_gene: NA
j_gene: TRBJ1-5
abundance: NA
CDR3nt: TGTGCCACCAGCAGAGTCCGGGAGTTGGGTCAGCCCCAGCATTTT
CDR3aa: CATSRVRELGQPQHF

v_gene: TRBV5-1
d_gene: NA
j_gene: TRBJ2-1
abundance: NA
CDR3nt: TGCGCCAGCAGCTCCGATAGCACTCGGGATGAGCAGTTCTTC
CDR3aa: CASSSDSTRDEQFF

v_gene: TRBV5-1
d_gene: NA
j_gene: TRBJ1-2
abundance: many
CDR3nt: TGCGCCAGCAGCTTGGAACAGAACTATGGCTACACCTTC
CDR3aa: CASSLEQNYGYTF

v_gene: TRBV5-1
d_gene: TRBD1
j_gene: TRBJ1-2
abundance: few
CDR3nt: TGCGCCAGCGGGACCGGGACAGCAAAATATGGCTACACCTTC
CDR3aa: CASGTGTAKYGYTF

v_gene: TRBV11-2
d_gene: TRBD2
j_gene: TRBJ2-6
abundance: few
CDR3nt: TGTGCCAGCAGCCCGGGGGGGGGCTCTGGGGCCAACGTCCTGACTTTC
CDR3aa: CASSPGGGSGANVLTF

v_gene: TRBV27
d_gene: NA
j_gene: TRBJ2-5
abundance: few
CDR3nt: TGTGCCAGCAGTTTATCGGGGTTTGGACAAGGAGAGACCCAGTACTTC
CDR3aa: CASSLSGFGQGETQYF

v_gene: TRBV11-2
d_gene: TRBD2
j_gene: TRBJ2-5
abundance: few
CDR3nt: TGTGCCAGCAGTGGACTAGCGGGGGGAGAGACCCAGTACTTC
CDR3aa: CASSGLAGGETQYF

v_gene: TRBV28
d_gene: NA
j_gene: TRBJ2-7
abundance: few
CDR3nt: TGTGCCAGCAGCCGTCCTGGCGGCATGCCCCTGGGCGAGCAGTACTTC
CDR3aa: CASSRPGGMPLGEQYF

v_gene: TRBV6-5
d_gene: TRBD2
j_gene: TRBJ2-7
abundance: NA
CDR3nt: TGTGCCACCCGAGAGCGGGGGCCCTACGAGCAGTACTTC
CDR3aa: CATRERGPYEQYF

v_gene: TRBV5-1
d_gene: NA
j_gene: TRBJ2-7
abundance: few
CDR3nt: TGCGCCAGCAGCTTGGTCAGGGTGCCTGGAGACGAGCAGTACTTC
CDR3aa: CASSLVRVPGDEQYF

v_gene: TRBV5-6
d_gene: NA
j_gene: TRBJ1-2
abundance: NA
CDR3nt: TGTGCCAGCAGCTTGGATCAGGGTGGAAAATATGGCTACACCTTC
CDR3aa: CASSLDQGGKYGYTF

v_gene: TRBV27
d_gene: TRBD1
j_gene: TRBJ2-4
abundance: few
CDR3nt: TGTGCCAGCAGTTCCCTAGGGACAGGGTTGAACATTCAGTACTTC
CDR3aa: CASSSLGTGLNIQYF

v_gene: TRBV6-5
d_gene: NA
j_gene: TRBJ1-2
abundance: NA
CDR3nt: TGTGCCAGCAGCCAGACAGAAGCTTTCTATGGCTACACCTTC
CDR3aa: CASSQTEAFYGYTF